This T cell receptor beta chain was identified during a study of T cells in Graves' hyperthyroidism and ophthalmopathy. Using RNA transcripts as the source, TCR beta CDR3 regions were amplified. A set of HTBI primers served as the primers for a first-round RT-PCR of the TCR CDR3. TCRdb called the multiplex PCR reads again in MiXCR, with one record for every CDR3 protein. Of a few hundred thousand distinct CDR3 sequences in the sample, around 13% were seen once. Stable hyperthyroidism: no ophthalmopathy progression over 18 months of follow-up. Lactation, pregnancy, other autoimmune disease or uncontrolled infection excluded patients. Fresh peripheral blood, 10 ml, yielded the PBMCs. This clonotype was recorded many times. Its antigen is still unknown. Study observations and caveats: Most clonotypes that expanded in the thyroid above 0.001 also showed up in blood.

The receptor's source is a woman under 30 with Graves' hyperthyroidism. The sequencing sample was made of blood.

Here the CDR3 DNA reads TGTGCCACCGAAGCCAAAGGGGGGGAGACCCAGTACTTC. Protein: CATEAKGGETQYF. This chain connects TRBV5-4 to TRBJ2-5; D may correspond to TRBD1 or TRBD2 (6 bases each). V dropped 9 bases and J dropped 5 bases, with 17 bases sitting between them. Germline-derived CDR1 and CDR2 are SGHNT and YYREEE (reference sequence). This CDR3 contains 13 residues.